Shown below are 32 T cell receptor beta chains from a single sample sequenced in a study of cytomegalovirus exposure and HLA in healthy donors (dated by TCRdb to 2016 to 2017). The method behind the library was the immunoSEQ multiplex PCR assay. For the multiplex PCR, a mixture combining 60 forward primers for TCR Vbeta segments and 13 reverse primers for TCR Jbeta segments was used. Entries here come from immuneACCESS through TCRdb and include only in-frame sequences with V and J called. Some clones fail to appear in such tables; in the studies checked, an unresolved V gene covers under half of the shortfall, and the cause of the remainder is unknown. Across this sample there are about 160,000 clones, with 80% seen only once. The ten biggest clones cover roughly 9.7% of the sample. The sequencing input was PBMCs. The receptor set was obtained from a man younger than 35 in good health and CMV-seropositive.

V and J are TRBV5-4 and TRBJ2-7; 11 positions agree with TRBD1. The CDR3 totals 16 residues. CDR1 is SGHNT and CDR2 is YYREEE in the germline V gene (reference sequence). V lost 3 bases, J lost 6 bases, and 11 bases stayed unmatched. CDR3 coding DNA: TGTGCCAGCAGCTCGTACCCCGGGACAGGGGGGTCCGAGCAGTACTTC. Translated: CASSSYPGTGGSEQYF.

V and J are TRBV4-2 and TRBJ2-1, with 15 bases that match TRBD2. The CDR3 has 17 amino acids. Trimming took 3 bases from V and 6 from J; bases not matched to a gene: 6. CDR1 is LGHNA and CDR2 is YNFKEQ in the germline V gene. Written as DNA, the CDR3 is TGTGCCAGCAGCCATGTAGGGACTAGCGGGGGGACCAATGAGCAGTTCTTC. This sequence encodes CASSHVGTSGGTNEQFF.

A remark on this clone: At one of its ends the junction is not consistent with the germline gene, which may arise from a read error. V is TRBV2 and J is TRBJ2-1, with 11 bases that match TRBD1. Per germline, CDR1 SNHLY and CDR2 FYNNEI. The length of the CDR3 is 16 residues. This CDR3 reads CASGEPGTGGYNEQFF. CDR3 sequence (DNA): TGTGCCAGCGGTGAACCCGGGACAGGGGGCTACAATGAGCAGTTCTTC.

This rearrangement joins TRBV7-9 to TRBJ2-7; 13 positions match TRBD2. CDR1 SEHNR and CDR2 FQNEAQ come from the germline V gene (reference sequence). The CDR3 runs 15 residues. Trimming removed 5 bases from V and 2 bases from J; junction bases left unmatched: 3. The CDR3: CASSLGLAGAYEQYF. In DNA form, the CDR3 reads TGTGCCAGCAGCCTAGGACTAGCGGGAGCCTACGAGCAGTACTTC.

This clone was seen a handful of times. V and J are TRBV10-1 and TRBJ2-7, with 10 positions matching TRBD1. The CDR3 is 18 amino acids. The V segment lost 7 bases and the J segment 0 bases; nucleotides outside the gene matches: 15. Germline assignment: CDR1 WNHNN and CDR2 SYGVQD (reference sequence). The CDR3 DNA follows: TGCGCCAGCACCCCGGGACAGGGGAAAAATCAGAGCTCCTACGAGCAGTACTTC. It translates to CASTPGQGKNQSSYEQYF.

The genes are TRBV4-1 and TRBJ1-1; TRBD1 is a possible D gene (6 bases). Trimming took off 1 base at V and 9 bases at J, with 15 bases between the two ends. The CDR3 consists of 14 residues. Per germline, CDR1 MGHRA and CDR2 YSYEKL. CDR3 coding DNA: TGCGCCAGCAGCCAAGGATTACAGGGAACTAAAGCTTTCTTT. This codes for CASSQGLQGTKAFF.

In this sample, this clone turned up a few times. The chain carries TRBV7-6 and TRBJ2-7, with 7 nucleotides matching TRBD2. The CDR3 consists of 14 residues. Germline-derived CDR1 and CDR2 are SGHVS and FNYEAQ. J was trimmed by 13 bases and V by 2 bases; bases with no gene match: 14. This CDR3 reads CASSLNSGSGGVYF. The CDR3 DNA reads as TGTGCCAGCAGCTTAAATTCTGGGTCGGGGGGAGTTTACTTC.

The chain recombines TRBV28 with TRBJ1-2, with D uncertain. V gave up 5 bases and J gave up 5 bases, with 15 bases separating them. Germline lookup yields CDR1 MDHEN and CDR2 SYDVKM. CDR3 length: 14 residues. Here the CDR3 DNA reads TGTGCCAGCAGTCCAAGCGGGTGGGGATATGGCTACACCTTC. Amino acids: CASSPSGWGYGYTF.

The V gene is TRBV6-1, the J gene TRBJ2-7; 9 bases map to TRBD2. V lost 6 bases to trimming and J lost 1 base; unmatched junction nucleotides: 7. CDR1 MNHNS and CDR2 SASEGT come from the germline V gene. The CDR3 spans 15 residues. The CDR3, as DNA: TGTGCCAGCAGGGAGAGCGGGGGGACGTCCTACGAGCAGTACTTC. This translates into CASRESGGTSYEQYF.

This clone was seen a handful of times. V and J are TRBV13 and TRBJ1-1, with TRBD1 matching 7 bases. The junction had 10 bases not matched to a gene; V was cut back by 5 bases and J by 1 base. This CDR3 is 16 amino acids long. Germline loops: CDR1 PRHDT, CDR2 FYEKMQ (reference sequence). The DNA of the CDR3 is TGTGCCAGCAGCCCATACATGAAGGGGGCGAACACTGAAGCTTTCTTT. It yields the protein CASSPYMKGANTEAFF.

The chain couples TRBV29-1 to TRBJ2-1, with D tentatively TRBD2 (5 bases). Trimming removed 5 bases from V and 7 bases from J, with 21 bases in between. Per the germline V gene, CDR1 is SQVTM and CDR2 is ANQGSEA. This CDR3 contains 15 residues. In nucleotides, the CDR3 is TGCAGCGTTTCCCCCGCGGGTTGGACCACTAATGAGCAGTTCTTC. This encodes CSVSPAGWTTNEQFF.

The V gene is TRBV25-1, the J gene TRBJ2-7, with TRBD1 identical over 10 bases. Germline CDR1 is MGHDK and CDR2 is SYGVNS. The CDR3 runs 13 residues. V was pared by 7 bases and J by 3 bases, with 3 bases of the junction left unmatched. DNA of the CDR3: TGTGCCAGCATCGGGACAGGGGACTACGAGCAGTACTTC. Translating gives CASIGTGDYEQYF.

V is TRBV2 and J is TRBJ2-3; the D gene is possibly TRBD2 (7 bases). Germline CDR1 SNHLY, CDR2 FYNNEI. Trimming removed 3 bases from V and 1 base from J, with 11 bases in between. The CDR3 totals 15 residues. The CDR3 protein is CASSEWGGGTDTQYF. As DNA, the CDR3 is TGTGCCAGCAGTGAGTGGGGGGGCGGCACAGATACGCAGTATTTT.

This chain links TRBV5-4 with TRBJ2-3; perhaps TRBD1 as D (6 bases). Germline CDR1 SGHNT, CDR2 YYREEE (reference sequence). There are 13 residues in the CDR3. Trimming took 4 bases from V and 6 from J, leaving 12 bases between them. The CDR3 here is CASSPYQGDTQYF. In DNA form, the CDR3 reads TGTGCCAGCAGCCCATACCAGGGGGATACGCAGTATTTT. Full variable domain (missing parts from reference TRBV5-4 and TRBJ2-3): ETGVTQSPTHLIKTRGQQVTLRCSSQSGHNTVSWYQQALGQGPQFIFQYYREEENGRGNFPPRFSGLQFPNYSSELNVNALELDDSALYLCASSPYQGDTQYFGPGTRLTVL.

The V gene is TRBV19, the J gene TRBJ2-6; 8 positions agree with TRBD1. V gave up 5 bases and J gave up 4 bases; unmatched junction bases: 10. The CDR3 loop spans 17 amino acids. Per germline, CDR1 LNHDA and CDR2 SQIVND (reference sequence). The CDR3 DNA follows: TGTGCCAGTAGTCTAATTGCAGGGGGCGCCGGGGCCAACGTCCTGACTTTC. It yields the protein CASSLIAGGAGANVLTF.

J is TRBJ1-6 and V is TRBV9; TRBD1 agrees at 7 bases. The junction had 13 bases not matched to a gene; V was cut back by 2 bases and J by 8 bases. This CDR3 has 17 residues. Per germline, CDR1 SGDLS and CDR2 YYNGEE. The CDR3 protein is CASSVPHHRQGYSPLHF. The CDR3 DNA is TGTGCCAGCAGCGTCCCCCACCACAGACAGGGCTATTCACCCCTCCACTTT.

The chain carries TRBV29-1 and TRBJ1-2; 7 nucleotides align to TRBD1. CDR1 and CDR2 from the germline V gene are SQVTM and ANQGSEA. CDR3 length: 17 amino acids. V gave up 0 bases and J gave up 8 bases; unmatched junction bases: 18. The CDR3 is CSVEDGGQLTSPSGYTF. DNA of the CDR3: TGCAGCGTTGAAGACGGGGGACAGCTGACCTCCCCCTCGGGCTACACCTTC.

The chain employs TRBV30 and TRBJ1-5, with D unresolved. In germline, CDR1 is GTSNPN, CDR2 SVGIG (reference sequence). This CDR3 spans 15 amino acids. The V end lost 2 bases, the J end lost 2 bases, and 13 bases lay between the germline ends. Written as DNA, the CDR3 is TGTGCCTGGAGTTTAAGACCCGGGGGCAATCAGCCCCAGCATTTT. Protein sequence: CAWSLRPGGNQPQHF.

This chain links TRBV6-5 with TRBJ2-7; D is perhaps TRBD2 (7 bases). The CDR3 consists of 16 residues. V shed 0 bases and J shed 9 bases, with 21 bases lying between them. In germline, CDR1 is MNHEY, CDR2 SVGAGI. The chain's CDR3 is CASSYSSRGPREVQYF. The CDR3 DNA follows: TGTGCCAGCAGTTACTCTTCGCGGGGGCCTCGAGAAGTGCAGTACTTC.

The CDR3 protein is CASSEYNRGNSPLHF. The DNA for the CDR3 is TGTGCCAGCAGTGAATATAACAGGGGGAATTCACCCCTCCACTTT. The gene calls are TRBV25-1 and TRBJ1-6; the match to TRBD1 covers 8 bases. Germline values: CDR1 MGHDK, CDR2 SYGVNS. The CDR3 is 15 amino acids. Germline trimming cut 0 bases from V and 7 bases from J; bases unmatched to any gene: 2. The full variable domain, in which reference TRBV25-1 and TRBJ1-6 provide the parts outside the CDR3, is EADIYQTPRYLVIGTGKKITLECSQTMGHDKMYWYQQDPGMELHLIHYSYGVNSTEKGDLSSESTVSRIRTEHFPLTLESARPSHTSQYLCASSEYNRGNSPLHFGNGTRLTVT.

The chain is built from TRBV14 and TRBJ2-7; D remains unclear. The germline V gene encodes CDR1 SGHDN and CDR2 FVKESK. The CDR3 is 16 residues long. Trimming cost V 0 bases and J 1 base, with 13 bases left between them. The CDR3 bases are TGTGCCAGCAGCCAAGAGGCAGGCCACCTTTCCTACGAGCAGTACTTC. Encoded protein: CASSQEAGHLSYEQYF.

V usage is TRBV5-6 and J usage is TRBJ1-2; 10 bases are shared with TRBD1. V was clipped by 3 bases and J by 8 bases; unmatched bases: 10. CDR3 length equals 15 residues. Germline V CDR1 and CDR2: SGHDT, YYEEEE. CDR3 loop: CASSSRDRGLRGYTF. CDR3 DNA sequence: TGTGCCAGCAGCTCTCGAGACAGGGGGCTTCGGGGCTACACCTTC. Drawing the rest from reference TRBV5-6 and TRBJ1-2, the complete variable domain is DAGVTQSPTHLIKTRGQQVTLRCSPKSGHDTVSWYQQALGQGPQFIFQYYEEEERQRGNFPDRFSGHQFPNYSSELNVNALLLGDSALYLCASSSRDRGLRGYTFGSGTRLTVV.

The chain uses TRBV7-9 and TRBJ1-1, with TRBD1 matching over 10 bases. In germline, CDR1 is SEHNR, CDR2 FQNEAQ (reference sequence). CDR3 size: 15 residues. V lost 3 bases, J lost 4 bases, and 5 bases stayed unmatched. The CDR3: CASSFSGQGGTEAFF. The CDR3 nucleotides read TGTGCCAGCAGCTTTTCCGGACAGGGGGGCACTGAAGCTTTCTTT.

This chain links TRBV7-2 with TRBJ2-3; D unclear. Trimming removed 2 bases at V and 4 bases at J, with 4 bases between. The CDR3 length is 12 residues. CDR1 and CDR2 from the germline V gene are SGHTA and FQGNSA. Written as DNA, the CDR3 is TGTGCCAGCAGCTTATATGCAGATACGCAGTATTTT. This encodes CASSLYADTQYF.

V usage is TRBV19 and J usage is TRBJ1-4, with D perhaps TRBD1 (6 bases). The CDR3 is 13 amino acids. V was pared by 7 bases and J by 7 bases, with 13 bases between. The germline V gene encodes CDR1 LNHDA and CDR2 SQIVND (reference sequence). The CDR3 loop reads CASNHRVFEKLFF. The CDR3 DNA sequence: TGTGCCAGTAATCACAGGGTTTTTGAAAAACTGTTTTTT.

This clone was counted between two and nine times. V gene TRBV15 combines with J gene TRBJ2-3, with D possibly being TRBD2 (5 bases). Deletions cut 1 base from V and 6 bases from J, with 17 bases between. The CDR3 has 16 amino acids. Germline V lookup: CDR1 LNHNV, CDR2 YYDKDF (reference sequence). The CDR3 here is CATSRVQVPLADTQYF. DNA of the CDR3: TGTGCCACCAGCAGAGTCCAGGTCCCATTAGCGGATACGCAGTATTTT. Drawing the rest from reference TRBV15 and TRBJ2-3, the complete variable domain is DAMVIQNPRYQVTQFGKPVTLSCSQTLNHNVMYWYQQKSSQAPKLLFHYYDKDFNNEADTPDNFQSRRPNTSFCFLDIRSPGLGDTAMYLCATSRVQVPLADTQYFGPGTRLTVL.

The J gene is TRBJ1-1, the V gene TRBV9; TRBD1 is a possible D gene (6 bases). In germline, CDR1 is SGDLS, CDR2 YYNGEE. The CDR3 length is 14 residues. The V end lost 3 bases, the J end lost 3 bases, and 12 bases lay between the germline ends. The CDR3 loop is CASSETQGYTEAFF. CDR3 nucleotide sequence: TGTGCCAGCAGCGAGACCCAGGGGTACACTGAAGCTTTCTTT.

The chain combines TRBV19 with TRBJ2-7; 8 bases match TRBD1. V lost 6 bases to trimming and J lost 4 bases; unmatched junction nucleotides: 5. Germline values: CDR1 LNHDA, CDR2 SQIVND (reference sequence). The CDR3 covers 13 residues. The CDR3 sequence is CASSLDREYEQYF. DNA for the CDR3: TGTGCCAGTAGCCTGGACAGGGAATACGAGCAGTACTTC.

The CDR3 loop reads CASSLGLAGGYNEQFF. The CDR3 coding sequence is TGTGCCAGCAGTCTGGGACTAGCGGGAGGCTACAATGAGCAGTTCTTC. This sequence joins TRBV27 and TRBJ2-1; 15 positions agree with TRBD2. The junction had 2 bases not matched to a gene; V was cut back by 5 bases and J by 3 bases. The CDR3 length is 16 residues. CDR1 and CDR2 from the germline V gene are MNHEY and SMNVEV (reference sequence).

The gene calls are TRBV4-1 and TRBJ2-1; TRBD1 matches 7 bases. There are 14 residues in the CDR3. V was pared by 0 bases and J by 11 bases, with 7 bases of the junction left unmatched. Germline CDR1 and CDR2: MGHRA and YSYEKL. The DNA for the CDR3 is TGCGCCAGCAGCCAAGACACCAGACAGGGCCAGCAGTTCTTC. Its translation is CASSQDTRQGQQFF.

The chain links TRBV4-1 to TRBJ2-1; 9 bases agree with TRBD1. The germline CDR1 and CDR2 sequences are MGHRA and YSYEKL. J lost 6 bases, V lost 3 bases, and 6 bases had no gene match. The CDR3 has 15 amino acids. The CDR3 nucleotides read TGCGCCAGCAGCCACGACAGGGGGAATTTCAATGAGCAGTTCTTC. Amino acids: CASSHDRGNFNEQFF.

The J gene is TRBJ1-3, the V gene TRBV7-2; D remains unclear. The CDR3 is 12 residues long. V was pared by 2 bases and J by 5 bases, with 4 bases between. Germline CDR1 is SGHTA and CDR2 is FQGNSA. CDR3 region: CASSLNRNTIYF. In DNA, the CDR3 is TGTGCCAGCAGCTTAAATAGAAACACCATATATTTT.